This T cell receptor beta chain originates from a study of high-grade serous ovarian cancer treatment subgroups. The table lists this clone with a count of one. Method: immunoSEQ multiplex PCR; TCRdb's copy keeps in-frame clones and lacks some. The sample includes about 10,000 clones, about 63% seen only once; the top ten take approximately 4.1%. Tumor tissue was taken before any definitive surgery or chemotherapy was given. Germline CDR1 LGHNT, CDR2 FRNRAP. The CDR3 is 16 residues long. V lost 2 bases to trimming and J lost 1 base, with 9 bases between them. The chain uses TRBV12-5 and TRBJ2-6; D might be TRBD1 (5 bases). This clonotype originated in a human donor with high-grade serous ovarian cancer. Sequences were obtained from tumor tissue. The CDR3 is CASGLTQGSGANVLTF. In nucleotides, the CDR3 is TGTGCTAGTGGTTTGACCCAGGGTTCTGGGGCCAACGTCCTGACTTTC.